One and the same sample provided the 8 T cell receptor beta chains below, sequenced in a study of blood T cell repertoires in COVID-19. Method: immunoSEQ multiplex PCR; TCRdb's copy keeps in-frame clones and lacks some. The sample shows 130,000 to 150,000 clones, just under 85% of them seen only once. What was sequenced was peripheral blood. Receptors originate from a woman in her thirties or forties with active or convalescent COVID-19.

The chain recombines TRBV5-1 with TRBJ2-2; TRBD1 agrees at 7 bases. The germline V gene encodes CDR1 SGHRS and CDR2 YFSETQ. V shed 4 bases and J 6 bases; nucleotides not matched to a gene: 12. The CDR3 is made up of 16 amino acids. The CDR3: CASSRRQGWLAGELFF. The DNA of the CDR3 is TGCGCCAGCAGCAGGAGACAGGGCTGGCTCGCCGGGGAGCTGTTTTTT.

V usage is TRBV30 and J usage is TRBJ1-3; D is possibly TRBD1 (5 bases). The V end lost 8 bases, the J end lost 0 bases, and 5 bases lay between the germline ends. This CDR3 region has 11 residues. Germline-derived CDR1 and CDR2 are GTSNPN and SVGIG (reference sequence). This chain's CDR3 is CAQGSGNTIYF. Written as DNA, the CDR3 is TGTGCCCAGGGCTCTGGAAACACCATATATTTT.

This chain connects TRBV4-3 to TRBJ1-1; D unclear. CDR3 length: 14 residues. V gave up 0 bases and J gave up 3 bases, with 8 bases separating them. In germline, CDR1 is LGHNA, CDR2 YSLEER. CDR3 DNA: TGCGCCAGCAGCCAAGAAGCGGTTGACACTGAAGCTTTCTTT. It yields the protein CASSQEAVDTEAFF.

This clone was observed a handful of times. The J gene is TRBJ1-5, the V gene TRBV19; 7 positions match TRBD1. Germline lookup yields CDR1 LNHDA and CDR2 SQIVND (reference sequence). CDR3 length: 16 amino acids. The ends lost 6 bases at V and 1 base at J; junction bases unmatched: 9. CDR3 residues: CASRRRTGESNQPQHF. As DNA, the CDR3 is TGTGCCAGTAGACGTCGAACAGGGGAAAGCAATCAGCCCCAGCATTTT.

The V call is TRBV11-3, the J call TRBJ2-3, with D perhaps TRBD1 (5 bases). Trimming pared 5 bases from V and 1 base from J, leaving 10 bases between. This CDR3 has 14 residues. CDR1 and CDR2 (germline): SGHNT, YENEEA. The CDR3 is CASSRWGRTDTQYF. CDR3 DNA: TGTGCCAGCAGCCGTTGGGGCCGCACAGATACGCAGTATTTT.

The chain combines TRBV4-1 with TRBJ1-5, with 9 nucleotides matching TRBD1. The CDR3 runs to 15 residues. The germline CDR1 and CDR2 sequences are MGHRA and YSYEKL. Trimming removed 5 bases from V and 4 bases from J; junction bases left unmatched: 6. The CDR3 bases are TGCGCCAGCAGCGGACGACAGGGGGATAATCAGCCCCAGCATTTT. Translating it yields CASSGRQGDNQPQHF.

The genes are TRBV28 and TRBJ2-5; 7 nucleotides agree with TRBD1. The germline V gene encodes CDR1 MDHEN and CDR2 SYDVKM. Trimming cost V 2 bases and J 1 base; bases outside gene matches: 7. This CDR3 contains 16 residues. The CDR3 reads CASSLQGEGPQETQYF. Written as DNA, the CDR3 is TGTGCCAGCAGTTTACAGGGGGAAGGCCCCCAAGAGACCCAGTACTTC.

The genes are TRBV28 and TRBJ1-5, with 7 bases fitting TRBD1. With 5 bases clipped from V and 6 bases from J, the junction kept 13 bases outside the gene matches. This CDR3 has 16 residues. In germline, CDR1 is MDHEN, CDR2 SYDVKM. The CDR3 region has the DNA TGTGCCAGCAGTATCCTAACACAGGGGTGGGTTCAGCCCCAGCATTTT. Protein product: CASSILTQGWVQPQHF. The full variable domain, in which reference TRBV28 and TRBJ1-5 provide the parts outside the CDR3, is DVKVTQSSRYLVKRTGEKVFLECVQDMDHENMFWYRQDPGLGLRLIYFSYDVKMKEKGDIPEGYSVSREKKERFSLILESASTNQTSMYLCASSILTQGWVQPQHFGDGTRLSIL.